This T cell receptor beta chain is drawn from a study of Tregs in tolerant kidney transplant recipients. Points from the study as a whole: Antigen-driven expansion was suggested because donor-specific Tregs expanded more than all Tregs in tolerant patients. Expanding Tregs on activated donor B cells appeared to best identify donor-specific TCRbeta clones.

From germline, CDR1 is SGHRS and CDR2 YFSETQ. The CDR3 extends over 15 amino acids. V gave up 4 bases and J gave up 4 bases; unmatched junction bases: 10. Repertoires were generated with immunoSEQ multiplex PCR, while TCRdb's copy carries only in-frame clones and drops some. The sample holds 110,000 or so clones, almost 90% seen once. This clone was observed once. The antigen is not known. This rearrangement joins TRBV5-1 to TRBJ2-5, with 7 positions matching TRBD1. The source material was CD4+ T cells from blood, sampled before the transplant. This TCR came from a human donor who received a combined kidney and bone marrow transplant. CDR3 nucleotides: TGCGCCAGCAGCCATCGCCGGGACAGCCTAGAGACCCAGTACTTC. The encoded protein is CASSHRRDSLETQYF.